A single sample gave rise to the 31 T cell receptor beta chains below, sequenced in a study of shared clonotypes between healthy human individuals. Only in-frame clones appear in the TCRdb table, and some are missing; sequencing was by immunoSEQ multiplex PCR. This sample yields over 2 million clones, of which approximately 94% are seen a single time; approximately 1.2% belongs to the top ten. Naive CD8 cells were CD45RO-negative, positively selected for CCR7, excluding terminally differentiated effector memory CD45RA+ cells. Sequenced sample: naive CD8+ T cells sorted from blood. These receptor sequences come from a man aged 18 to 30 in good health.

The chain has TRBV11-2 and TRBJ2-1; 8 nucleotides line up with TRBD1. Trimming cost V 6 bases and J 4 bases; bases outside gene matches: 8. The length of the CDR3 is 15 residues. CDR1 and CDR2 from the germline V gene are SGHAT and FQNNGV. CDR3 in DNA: TGTGCCAGCAGTTACCACAGGGGGGATTACAATGAGCAGTTCTTC. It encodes CASSYHRGDYNEQFF.

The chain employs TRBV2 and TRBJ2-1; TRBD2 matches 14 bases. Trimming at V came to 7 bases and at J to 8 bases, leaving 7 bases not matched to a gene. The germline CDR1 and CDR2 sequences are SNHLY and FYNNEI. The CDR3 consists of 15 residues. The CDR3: CASILGTSGSYEQFF. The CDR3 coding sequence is TGTGCCAGCATACTGGGGACTAGCGGGAGCTATGAGCAGTTCTTC.

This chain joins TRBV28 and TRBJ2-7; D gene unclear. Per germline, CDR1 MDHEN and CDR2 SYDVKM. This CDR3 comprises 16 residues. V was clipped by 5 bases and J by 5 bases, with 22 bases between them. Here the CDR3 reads CASSVLPGPSRHEQYF. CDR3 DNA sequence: TGTGCCAGCAGTGTCCTCCCAGGCCCTTCGAGGCACGAGCAGTACTTC.

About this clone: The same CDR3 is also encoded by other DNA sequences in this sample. CDR3 region: CSVEGGPYNEQFF. The CDR3 DNA follows: TGCAGCGTTGAGGGGGGTCCCTACAATGAGCAGTTCTTC. The rearrangement joins TRBV29-1 to TRBJ2-1; the D gene is possibly TRBD2 (6 bases). V was pared by 3 bases and J by 2 bases, with 8 bases between. The CDR3 is 13 amino acids. CDR1 SQVTM and CDR2 ANQGSEA come from the germline V gene.

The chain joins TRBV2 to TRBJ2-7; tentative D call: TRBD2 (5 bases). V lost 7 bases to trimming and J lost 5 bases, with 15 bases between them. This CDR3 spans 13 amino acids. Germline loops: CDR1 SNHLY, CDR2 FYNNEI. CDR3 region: CASNGGFDHEQYF. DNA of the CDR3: TGTGCCAGCAACGGCGGGTTCGACCACGAGCAGTACTTC.

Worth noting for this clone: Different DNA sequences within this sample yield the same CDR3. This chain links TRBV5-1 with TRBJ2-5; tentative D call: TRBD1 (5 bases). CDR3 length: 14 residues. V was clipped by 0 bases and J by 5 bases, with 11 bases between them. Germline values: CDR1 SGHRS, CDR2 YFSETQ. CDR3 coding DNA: TGCGCCAGCAGCTTGGAAGGGGCCGGGGAGACCCAGTACTTC. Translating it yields CASSLEGAGETQYF.

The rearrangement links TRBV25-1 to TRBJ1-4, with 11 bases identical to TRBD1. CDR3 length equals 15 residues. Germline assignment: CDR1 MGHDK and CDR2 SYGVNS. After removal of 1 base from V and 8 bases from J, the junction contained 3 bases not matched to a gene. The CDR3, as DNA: TGTGCCAGCAGTGAATTGGGACAGGGGGGAGAAAAACTGTTTTTT. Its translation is CASSELGQGGEKLFF.

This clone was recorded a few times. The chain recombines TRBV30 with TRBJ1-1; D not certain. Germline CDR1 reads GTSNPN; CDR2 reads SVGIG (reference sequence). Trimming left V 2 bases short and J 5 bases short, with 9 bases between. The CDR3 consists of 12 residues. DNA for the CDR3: TGTGCCTGGAGTAGAAGAAGTACTGAAGCTTTCTTT. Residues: CAWSRRSTEAFF. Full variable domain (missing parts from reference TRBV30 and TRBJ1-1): SQTIHQWPATLVQPVGSPLSLECTVEGTSNPNLYWYRQAAGRGLQLLFYSVGIGQISSEVPQNLSASRPQDRQFILSSKKLLLSDSGFYLCAWSRRSTEAFFGQGTRLTVV.

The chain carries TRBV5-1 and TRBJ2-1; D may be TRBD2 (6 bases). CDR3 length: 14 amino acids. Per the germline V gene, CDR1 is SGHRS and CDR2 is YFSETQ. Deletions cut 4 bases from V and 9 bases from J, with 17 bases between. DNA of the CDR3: TGCGCCAGCAGCCCCGGAGGGCAGGGCGGTGAGCAGTTCTTC. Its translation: CASSPGGQGGEQFF.

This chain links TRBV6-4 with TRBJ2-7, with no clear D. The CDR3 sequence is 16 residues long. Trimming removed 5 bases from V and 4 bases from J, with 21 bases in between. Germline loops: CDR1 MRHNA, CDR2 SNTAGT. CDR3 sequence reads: CASSPRPPRPYYEQYF. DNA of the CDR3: TGTGCCAGCAGTCCTAGACCTCCACGACCATATTACGAGCAGTACTTC.

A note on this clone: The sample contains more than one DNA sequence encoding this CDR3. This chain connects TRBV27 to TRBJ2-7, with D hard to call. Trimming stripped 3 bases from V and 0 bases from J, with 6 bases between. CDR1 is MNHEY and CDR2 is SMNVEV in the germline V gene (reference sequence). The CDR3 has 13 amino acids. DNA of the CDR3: TGTGCCAGCAGTTTTGGTACCTCCTACGAGCAGTACTTC. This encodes CASSFGTSYEQYF.

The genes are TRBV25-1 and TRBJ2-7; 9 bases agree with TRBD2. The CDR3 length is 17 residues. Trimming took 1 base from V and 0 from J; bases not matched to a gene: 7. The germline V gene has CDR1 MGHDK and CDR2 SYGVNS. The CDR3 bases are TGTGCCAGCAGTGAATCGGCTAGCGGGATCCTCTCCTACGAGCAGTACTTC. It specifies CASSESASGILSYEQYF.

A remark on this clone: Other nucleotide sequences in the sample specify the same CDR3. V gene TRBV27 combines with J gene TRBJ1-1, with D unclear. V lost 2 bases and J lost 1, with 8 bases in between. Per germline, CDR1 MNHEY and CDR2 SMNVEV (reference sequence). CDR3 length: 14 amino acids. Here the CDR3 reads CASSLMGSNTEAFF. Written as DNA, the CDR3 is TGTGCCAGCAGTTTAATGGGATCGAACACTGAAGCTTTCTTT.

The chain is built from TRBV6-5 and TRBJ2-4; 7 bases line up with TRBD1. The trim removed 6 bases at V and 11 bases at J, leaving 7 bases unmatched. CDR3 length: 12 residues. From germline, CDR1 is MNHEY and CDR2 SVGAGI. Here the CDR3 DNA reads TGTGCCAGCAGGGGGGACAGTAGACTTCAGTACTTC. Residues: CASRGDSRLQYF.

The CDR3 protein is CASSLDGKIYEQYF. The CDR3 coding sequence is TGTGCCAGCAGCTTAGATGGGAAGATCTACGAGCAGTACTTC. The rearrangement links TRBV11-2 to TRBJ2-7; D gene uncertain. V lost 0 bases and J 3 bases, leaving 9 bases between the germline ends. CDR3 length: 14 residues. The V gene's germline CDR1 is SGHAT and CDR2 FQNNGV.

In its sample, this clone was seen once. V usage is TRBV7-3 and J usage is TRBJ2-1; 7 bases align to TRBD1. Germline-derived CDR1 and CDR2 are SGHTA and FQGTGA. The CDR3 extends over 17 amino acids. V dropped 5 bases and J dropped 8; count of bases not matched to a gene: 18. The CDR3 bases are TGTGCCAGCAGCCCCAGTTTTGGACAAGGGGGCAGAGATGAGCAGTTCTTC. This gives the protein CASSPSFGQGGRDEQFF. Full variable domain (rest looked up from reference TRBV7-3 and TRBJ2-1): GAGVSQTPSNKVTEKGKYVELRCDPISGHTALYWYRQSLGQGPEFLIYFQGTGAADDSGLPNDRFFAVRPEGSVSTLKIQRTERGDSAVYLCASSPSFGQGGRDEQFFGPGTRLTVL.

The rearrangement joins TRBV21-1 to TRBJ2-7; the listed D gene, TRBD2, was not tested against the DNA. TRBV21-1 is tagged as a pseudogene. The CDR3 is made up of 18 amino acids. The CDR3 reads CASTLRLPRGVSGYEQYF. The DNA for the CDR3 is TGTGCCAGCACCCTACGCCTCCCTCGGGGGGTTAGTGGCTACGAGCAGTACTTC.

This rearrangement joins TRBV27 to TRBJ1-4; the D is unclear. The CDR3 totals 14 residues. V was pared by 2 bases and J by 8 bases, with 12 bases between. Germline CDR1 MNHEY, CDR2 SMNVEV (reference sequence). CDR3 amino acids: CASSLGEREEKLFF. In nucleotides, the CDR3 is TGTGCCAGCAGTTTAGGGGAGAGGGAGGAAAAACTGTTTTTT. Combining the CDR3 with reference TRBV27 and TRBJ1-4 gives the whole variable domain EAQVTQNPRYLITVTGKKLTVTCSQNMNHEYMSWYRQDPGLGLRQIYYSMNVEVTDKGDVPEGYKVSRKEKRNFPLILESPSPNQTSLYFCASSLGEREEKLFFGSGTQLSVL.

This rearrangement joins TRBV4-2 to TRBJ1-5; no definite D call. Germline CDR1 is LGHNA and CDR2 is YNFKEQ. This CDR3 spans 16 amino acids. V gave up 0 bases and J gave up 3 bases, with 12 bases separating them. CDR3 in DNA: TGTGCCAGCAGCCAAGAAGGCTATGTGGACAATCAGCCCCAGCATTTT. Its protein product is CASSQEGYVDNQPQHF.

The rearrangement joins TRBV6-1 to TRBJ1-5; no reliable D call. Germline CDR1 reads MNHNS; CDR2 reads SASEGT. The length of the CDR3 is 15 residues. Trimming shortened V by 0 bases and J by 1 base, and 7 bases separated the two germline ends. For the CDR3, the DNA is TGTGCCAGCAGTGAAGCTGGGGTCAGCAATCAGCCCCAGCATTTT. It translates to CASSEAGVSNQPQHF.

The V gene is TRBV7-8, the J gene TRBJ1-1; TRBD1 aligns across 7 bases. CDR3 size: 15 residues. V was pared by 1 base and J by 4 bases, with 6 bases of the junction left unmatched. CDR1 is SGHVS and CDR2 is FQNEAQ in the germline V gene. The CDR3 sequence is CASSLGGTVGTEAFF. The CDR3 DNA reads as TGTGCCAGCAGCTTAGGTGGGACAGTGGGCACTGAAGCTTTCTTT.

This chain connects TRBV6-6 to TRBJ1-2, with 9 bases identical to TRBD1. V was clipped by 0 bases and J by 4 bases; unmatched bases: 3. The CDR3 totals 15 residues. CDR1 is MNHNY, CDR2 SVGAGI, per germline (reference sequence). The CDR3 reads CASSYSTGGSYGYTF. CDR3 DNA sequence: TGTGCCAGCAGTTACTCGACAGGGGGTAGCTATGGCTACACCTTC.

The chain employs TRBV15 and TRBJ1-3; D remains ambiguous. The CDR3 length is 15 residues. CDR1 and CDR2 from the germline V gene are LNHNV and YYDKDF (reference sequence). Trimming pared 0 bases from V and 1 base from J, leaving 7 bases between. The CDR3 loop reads CATSRDMGSGNTIYF. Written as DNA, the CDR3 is TGTGCCACCAGCAGAGATATGGGATCTGGAAACACCATATATTTT.

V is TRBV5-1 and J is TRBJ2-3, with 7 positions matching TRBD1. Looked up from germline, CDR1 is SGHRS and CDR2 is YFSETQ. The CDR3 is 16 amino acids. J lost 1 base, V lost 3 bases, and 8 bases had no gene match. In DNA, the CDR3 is TGCGCCAGCAGCTCAGGGACAGCTCTTCGCACAGATACGCAGTATTTT. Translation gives CASSSGTALRTDTQYF.

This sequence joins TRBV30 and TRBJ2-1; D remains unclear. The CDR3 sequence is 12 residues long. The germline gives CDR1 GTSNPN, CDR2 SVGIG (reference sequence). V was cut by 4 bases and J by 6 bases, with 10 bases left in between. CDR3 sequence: CAWTRQSNEQFF. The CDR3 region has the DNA TGTGCCTGGACTAGGCAGTCCAATGAGCAGTTCTTC. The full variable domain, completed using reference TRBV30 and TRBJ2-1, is SQTIHQWPATLVQPVGSPLSLECTVEGTSNPNLYWYRQAAGRGLQLLFYSVGIGQISSEVPQNLSASRPQDRQFILSSKKLLLSDSGFYLCAWTRQSNEQFFGPGTRLTVL.

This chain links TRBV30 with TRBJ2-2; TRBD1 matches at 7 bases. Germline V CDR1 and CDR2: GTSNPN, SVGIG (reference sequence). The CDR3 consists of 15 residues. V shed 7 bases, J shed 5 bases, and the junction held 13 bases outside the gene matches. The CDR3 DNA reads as TGTGCCTCCGACTCTAACAGGGGTTTAACCGGGGAGCTGTTTTTT. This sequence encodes CASDSNRGLTGELFF.

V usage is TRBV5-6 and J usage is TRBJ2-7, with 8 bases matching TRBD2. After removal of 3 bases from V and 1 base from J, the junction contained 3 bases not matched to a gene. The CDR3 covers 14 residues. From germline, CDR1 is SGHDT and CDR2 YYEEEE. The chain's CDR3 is CASSSGLESYEQYF. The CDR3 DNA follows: TGTGCCAGCAGCTCGGGACTAGAATCCTACGAGCAGTACTTC. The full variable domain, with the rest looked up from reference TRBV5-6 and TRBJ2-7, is DAGVTQSPTHLIKTRGQQVTLRCSPKSGHDTVSWYQQALGQGPQFIFQYYEEEERQRGNFPDRFSGHQFPNYSSELNVNALLLGDSALYLCASSSGLESYEQYFGPGTRLTVT.

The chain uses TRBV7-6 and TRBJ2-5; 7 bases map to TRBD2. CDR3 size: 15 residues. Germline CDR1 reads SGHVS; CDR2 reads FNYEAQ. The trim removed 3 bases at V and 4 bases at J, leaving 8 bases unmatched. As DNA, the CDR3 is TGTGCCAGCAGCTTGATGGCGGGGGAGGGAGAGACCCAGTACTTC. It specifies CASSLMAGEGETQYF.

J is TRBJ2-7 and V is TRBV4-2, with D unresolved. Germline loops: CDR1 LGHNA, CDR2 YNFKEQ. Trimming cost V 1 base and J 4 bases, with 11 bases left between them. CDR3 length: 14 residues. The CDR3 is CASSQVQREYEQYF. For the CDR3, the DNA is TGTGCCAGCAGCCAAGTACAGAGAGAATACGAGCAGTACTTC.

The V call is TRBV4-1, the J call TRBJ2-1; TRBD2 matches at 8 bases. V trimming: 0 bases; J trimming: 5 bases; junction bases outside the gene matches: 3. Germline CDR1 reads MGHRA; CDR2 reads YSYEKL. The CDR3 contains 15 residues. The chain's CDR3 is CASSQDRGGNNEQFF. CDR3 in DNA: TGCGCCAGCAGCCAAGATCGGGGGGGAAACAATGAGCAGTTCTTC.

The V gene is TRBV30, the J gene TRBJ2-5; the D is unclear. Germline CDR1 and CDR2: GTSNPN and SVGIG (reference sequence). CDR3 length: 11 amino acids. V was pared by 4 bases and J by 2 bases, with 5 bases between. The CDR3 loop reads CAWTDQETQYF. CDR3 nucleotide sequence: TGTGCCTGGACGGATCAAGAGACCCAGTACTTC.